The 3 T cell receptor beta chains reported below all come from one sample, sequenced in a study of blood T cells in healthy people across ages. Primers used in a second PCR of roughly 6 to 11 cycles were a sample-barcoded 5' primer and a J-beta primer mix. TCRdb passed the 5' RACE reads through MiXCR, listing each CDR3 protein once. The table lists around 870,000 distinct CDR3 sequences, 25% to 35% of them singletons, with roughly a sixth in the top ten. The material sequenced was blood. All receptors come from a woman of 80 years or more in good health.

Ten or more counts support this clonotype. The rearrangement links TRBV5-1 to TRBJ2-6; 8 nucleotides agree with TRBD2. This CDR3 region has 17 residues. Germline V gene lookup returns CDR1 SGHRS and CDR2 YFSETQ. Unmatched junction bases numbered 2, after V lost 0 bases and J lost 0 bases. The CDR3 here is CASSLGGGTSGANVLTF. The CDR3 DNA reads as TGCGCCAGCAGCTTGGGCGGGGGGACCTCTGGGGCCAACGTCCTGACTTTC.

This clonotype has ten or more counts. V gene TRBV2 combines with J gene TRBJ2-1, with 10 bases lining up with TRBD1. This CDR3 spans 15 amino acids. V lost 4 bases, J lost 6 bases, and 6 bases stayed unmatched. Germline CDR1 is SNHLY and CDR2 is FYNNEI. CDR3 DNA: TGTGCCAGCAGTGCGCCGGGACAGGGGATCAATGAGCAGTTCTTC. Encoded protein: CASSAPGQGINEQFF.

This clonotype was seen many times. This sequence joins TRBV7-2 and TRBJ2-1; 11 bases align to TRBD2. Germline CDR1 and CDR2: SGHTA and FQGNSA. With V trimmed by 2 bases and J by 4 bases, 7 bases remained unmatched. The CDR3 runs to 17 residues. CDR3 in DNA: TGTGCCAGCAGCTTACGGGCTAGCGGGGGGTCGTACAATGAGCAGTTCTTC. Amino acid sequence: CASSLRASGGSYNEQFF.